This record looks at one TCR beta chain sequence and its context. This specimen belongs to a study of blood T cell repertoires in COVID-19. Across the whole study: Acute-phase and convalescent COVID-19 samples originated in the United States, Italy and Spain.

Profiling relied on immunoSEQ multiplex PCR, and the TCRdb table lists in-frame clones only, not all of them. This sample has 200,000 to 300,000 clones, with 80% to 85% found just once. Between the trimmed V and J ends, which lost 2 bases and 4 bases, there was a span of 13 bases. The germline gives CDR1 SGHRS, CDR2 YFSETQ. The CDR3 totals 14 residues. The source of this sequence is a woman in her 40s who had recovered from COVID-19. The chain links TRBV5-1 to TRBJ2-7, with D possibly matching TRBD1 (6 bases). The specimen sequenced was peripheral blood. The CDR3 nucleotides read TGCGCCAGCAGCTTAGAGGGGGTGAAATACGAGCAGTACTTC. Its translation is CASSLEGVKYEQYF. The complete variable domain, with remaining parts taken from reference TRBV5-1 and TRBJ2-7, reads KAGVTQTPRYLIKTRGQQVTLSCSPISGHRSVSWYQQTPGQGLQFLFEYFSETQRNKGNFPGRFSGRQFSNSRSEMNVSTLELGDSALYLCASSLEGVKYEQYFGPGTRLTVT.